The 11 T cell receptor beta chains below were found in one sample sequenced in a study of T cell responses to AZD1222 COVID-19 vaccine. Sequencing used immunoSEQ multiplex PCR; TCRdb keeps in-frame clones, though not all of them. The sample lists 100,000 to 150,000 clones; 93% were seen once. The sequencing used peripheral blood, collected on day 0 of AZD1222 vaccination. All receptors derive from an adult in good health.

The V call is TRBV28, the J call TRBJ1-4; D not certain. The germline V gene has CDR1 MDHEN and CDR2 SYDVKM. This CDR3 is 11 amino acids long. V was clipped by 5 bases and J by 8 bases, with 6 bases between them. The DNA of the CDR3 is TGTGCCAGCAGTCGATCCGAAAAACTGTTTTTT. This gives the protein CASSRSEKLFF. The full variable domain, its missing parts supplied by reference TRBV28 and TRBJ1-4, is DVKVTQSSRYLVKRTGEKVFLECVQDMDHENMFWYRQDPGLGLRLIYFSYDVKMKEKGDIPEGYSVSREKKERFSLILESASTNQTSMYLCASSRSEKLFFGSGTQLSVL.

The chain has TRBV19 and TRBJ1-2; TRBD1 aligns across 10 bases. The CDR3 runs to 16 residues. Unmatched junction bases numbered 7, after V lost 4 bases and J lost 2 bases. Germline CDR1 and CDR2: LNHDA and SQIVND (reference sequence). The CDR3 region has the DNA TGTGCCAGTAGTAGAGGCCCGGGACAGGGGAACTATGGCTACACCTTC. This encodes CASSRGPGQGNYGYTF.

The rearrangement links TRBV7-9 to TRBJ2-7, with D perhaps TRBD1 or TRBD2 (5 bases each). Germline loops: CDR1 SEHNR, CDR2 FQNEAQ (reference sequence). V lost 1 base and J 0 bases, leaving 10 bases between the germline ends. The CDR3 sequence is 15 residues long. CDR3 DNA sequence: TGTGCCAGCAGCTTAGGAGGGACGAGCTCCTACGAGCAGTACTTC. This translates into CASSLGGTSSYEQYF.

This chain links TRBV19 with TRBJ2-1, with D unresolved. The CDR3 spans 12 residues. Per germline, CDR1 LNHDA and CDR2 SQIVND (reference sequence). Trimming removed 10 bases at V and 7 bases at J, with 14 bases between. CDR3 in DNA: TGTGCCACCAGAATGGGGTATAATGAGCAGTTCTTC. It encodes CATRMGYNEQFF.

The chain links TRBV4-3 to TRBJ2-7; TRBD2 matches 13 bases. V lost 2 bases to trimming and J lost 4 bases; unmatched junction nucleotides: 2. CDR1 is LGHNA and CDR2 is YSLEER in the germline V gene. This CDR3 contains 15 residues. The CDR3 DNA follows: TGCGCCAGCAGCCAAACTAGCGGGAGGGGTTACGAGCAGTACTTC. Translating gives CASSQTSGRGYEQYF.

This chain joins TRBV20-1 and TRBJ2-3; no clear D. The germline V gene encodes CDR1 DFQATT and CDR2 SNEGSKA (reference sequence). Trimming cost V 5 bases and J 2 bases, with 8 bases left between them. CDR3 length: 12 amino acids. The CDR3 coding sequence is TGCAGTGCTGGTGGGGTCACAGATACGCAGTATTTT. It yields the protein CSAGGVTDTQYF.

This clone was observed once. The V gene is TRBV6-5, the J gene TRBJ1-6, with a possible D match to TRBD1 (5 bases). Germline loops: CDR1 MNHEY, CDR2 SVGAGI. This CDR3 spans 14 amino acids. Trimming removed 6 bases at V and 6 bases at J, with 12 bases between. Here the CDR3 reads CASRSQGTNSPLHF. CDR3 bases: TGTGCCAGCAGGAGTCAGGGTACTAATTCACCCCTCCACTTT.

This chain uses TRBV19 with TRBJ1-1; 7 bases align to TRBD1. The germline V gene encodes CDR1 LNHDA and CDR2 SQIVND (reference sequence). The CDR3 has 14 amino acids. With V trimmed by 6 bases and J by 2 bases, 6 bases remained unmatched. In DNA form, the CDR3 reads TGTGCCAGTAGACGACAGGGTCCAAACACTGAAGCTTTCTTT. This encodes CASRRQGPNTEAFF.

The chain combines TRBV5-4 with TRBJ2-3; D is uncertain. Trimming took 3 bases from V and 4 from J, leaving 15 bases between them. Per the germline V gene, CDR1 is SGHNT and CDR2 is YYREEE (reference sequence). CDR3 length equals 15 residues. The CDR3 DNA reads TGTGCCAGCAGCTCTGAGGTGGGTAGGCCAGATACGCAGTATTTT. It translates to CASSSEVGRPDTQYF.

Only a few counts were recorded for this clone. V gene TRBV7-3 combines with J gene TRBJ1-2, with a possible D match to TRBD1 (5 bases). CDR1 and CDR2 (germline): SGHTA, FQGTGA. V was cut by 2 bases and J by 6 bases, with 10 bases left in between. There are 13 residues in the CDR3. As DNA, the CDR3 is TGTGCCAGCAGCTTAGTAGGGGCTGATGGCTACACCTTC. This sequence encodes CASSLVGADGYTF.

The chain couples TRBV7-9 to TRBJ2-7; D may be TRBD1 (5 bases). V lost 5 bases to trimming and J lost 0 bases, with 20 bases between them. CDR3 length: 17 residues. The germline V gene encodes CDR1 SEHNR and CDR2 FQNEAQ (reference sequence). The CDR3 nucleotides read TGTGCCAGCAGCGTAGTTTTGCGTGACAGAGCCTCCTACGAGCAGTACTTC. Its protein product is CASSVVLRDRASYEQYF. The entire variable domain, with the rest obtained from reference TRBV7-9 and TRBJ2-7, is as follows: DTGVSQNPRHKITKRGQNVTFRCDPISEHNRLYWYRQTLGQGPEFLTYFQNEAQLEKSRLLSDRFSAERPKGSFSTLEIQRTEQGDSAMYLCASSVVLRDRASYEQYFGPGTRLTVT.